Below are 18 T cell receptor beta chains sequenced from a single sample in a study of T cell responses to AZD1222 COVID-19 vaccine. Profiling relied on immunoSEQ multiplex PCR, and the TCRdb table lists in-frame clones only, not all of them. Among roughly 130,000 clones listed, about 82% were seen once. Sequenced here: peripheral blood, sampled on day 0 of AZD1222 vaccination. These receptors originate from an adult in good health.

CDR3: CASSQEFSGEAFF. CDR3 DNA: TGTGCCAGCAGCCAAGAGTTTTCAGGGGAAGCTTTCTTT. The V call is TRBV14, the J call TRBJ1-1, with D possibly TRBD1 on 5 matching bases. Germline CDR1 reads SGHDN; CDR2 reads FVKESK. This CDR3 is built from 13 residues. With 0 bases removed from V and 8 bases from J, the gap between germline ends came to 10 bases.

The genes are TRBV5-6 and TRBJ1-2, with D tentatively TRBD1 (5 bases). Germline V gene sequence: CDR1 SGHDT, CDR2 YYEEEE. V gave up 0 bases and J gave up 8 bases, with 11 bases separating them. The CDR3 is 13 amino acids. The CDR3: CASSLVQGNGYTF. CDR3 DNA: TGTGCCAGCAGCTTGGTCCAGGGAAACGGCTACACCTTC.

This rearrangement joins TRBV10-3 to TRBJ2-2; 9 bases fit TRBD2. CDR1 is ENHRY and CDR2 is SYGVKD in the germline V gene. The CDR3 spans 16 residues. Trimming cost V 6 bases and J 4 bases; bases outside gene matches: 9. CDR3 loop: CAIRDHSGGATGELFF. The CDR3 nucleotides are TGTGCCATCAGGGACCATAGCGGGGGAGCCACCGGGGAGCTGTTTTTT.

This chain links TRBV7-2 with TRBJ1-6; D is undetermined. In germline, CDR1 is SGHTA, CDR2 FQGNSA. Trimming left V 3 bases short and J 5 bases short, with 8 bases between. This CDR3 is 14 amino acids long. In DNA form, the CDR3 reads TGTGCCAGCAGCTTCAACTTTAATAATTCACCCCTCCACTTT. It encodes CASSFNFNNSPLHF.

V is TRBV29-1 and J is TRBJ1-2; D unclear. Germline V lookup: CDR1 SQVTM, CDR2 ANQGSEA. The CDR3 totals 11 residues. V dropped 2 bases and J dropped 7 bases, with 8 bases sitting between them. Written as DNA, the CDR3 is TGCAGCGTTGAAAGGGAGGCTGGCTACACCTTC. This translates into CSVEREAGYTF.

The chain recombines TRBV5-1 with TRBJ1-1; 7 bases align to TRBD1. The CDR3 contains 14 residues. With 3 bases clipped from V and 0 bases from J, the junction kept 2 bases outside the gene matches. Germline V CDR1 and CDR2: SGHRS, YFSETQ. CDR3 sequence (DNA): TGCGCCAGCAGCTCGGGACAGATGAACACTGAAGCTTTCTTT. Its protein is CASSSGQMNTEAFF.

The chain employs TRBV7-2 and TRBJ1-2, with D maybe TRBD1 (6 bases). Germline-derived CDR1 and CDR2 are SGHTA and FQGNSA. The CDR3 is 13 amino acids. V was cut by 0 bases and J by 7 bases, with 9 bases left in between. The CDR3 region has the DNA TGTGCCAGCAGCTTAGCGGGGGCGGGTGGCTACACCTTC. This codes for CASSLAGAGGYTF.

This chain connects TRBV3-1 (or the pseudogene TRBV3-2) to TRBJ1-1; D is possibly TRBD1 (5 bases). The CDR3 loop spans 16 amino acids. From germline, CDR1 is LGHDT and CDR2 YNNKEL (reference sequence). V lost 0 bases, J lost 4 bases, and 15 bases lay in between. The CDR3 region is CASSQDAGGEVTEAFF. The CDR3 DNA sequence: TGTGCCAGCAGCCAAGATGCGGGGGGAGAGGTCACTGAAGCTTTCTTT.

The chain is built from TRBV2 and TRBJ1-5; D unclear. Trimming left V 6 bases short and J 2 bases short, with 8 bases between. From germline, CDR1 is SNHLY and CDR2 FYNNEI. This CDR3 has 13 amino acids. CDR3 in DNA: TGTGCCAGCAGATCAGAGGGCAATCAGCCCCAGCATTTT. Its protein is CASRSEGNQPQHF.

This chain connects TRBV28 to TRBJ2-4; a possible D gene is TRBD2 (5 bases). Trimming stripped 4 bases from V and 0 bases from J, with 19 bases between. The CDR3 is 18 residues long. CDR1 is MDHEN and CDR2 is SYDVKM in the germline V gene. CDR3 loop: CASSSPGWGDLAKNIQYF. As DNA, the CDR3 is TGTGCCAGCAGTTCACCCGGTTGGGGAGACCTAGCCAAAAACATTCAGTACTTC.

This chain joins TRBV28 and TRBJ1-5; D call uncertain. V was pared by 8 bases and J by 3 bases, with 8 bases between. This CDR3 has 12 amino acids. Germline V lookup: CDR1 MDHEN, CDR2 SYDVKM. The CDR3 DNA reads as TGTGCCAGCCTTGTGGCCAATCAGCCCCAGCATTTT. Translated, it gives CASLVANQPQHF.

As for this clone: At the DNA level, this CDR3 is encoded by other sequences in the same sample as well. The V gene is TRBV19, the J gene TRBJ1-5; D is unclear. The CDR3 spans 13 residues. Trimming removed 0 bases from V and 4 bases from J, with 4 bases in between. CDR1 is LNHDA and CDR2 is SQIVND in the germline V gene (reference sequence). The CDR3 DNA reads as TGTGCCAGTAGTATAGAGGGTAATCAGCCCCAGCATTTT. Its translation: CASSIEGNQPQHF. Full variable domain (outside the CDR3, taken from reference TRBV19 and TRBJ1-5): DGGITQSPKYLFRKEGQNVTLSCEQNLNHDAMYWYRQDPGQGLRLIYYSQIVNDFQKGDIAEGYSVSREKKESFPLTVTSAQKNPTAFYLCASSIEGNQPQHFGDGTRLSIL.

The chain combines TRBV6-6 with TRBJ2-7; tentatively, D is TRBD1 (6 bases). In germline, CDR1 is MNHNY, CDR2 SVGAGI (reference sequence). CDR3 length: 14 amino acids. The V end was cut by 6 bases, the J end by 0 bases, with 12 bases between. In nucleotides, the CDR3 is TGTGCCAGCAGGGCCGGGACAAACTCCTACGAGCAGTACTTC. Its translation is CASRAGTNSYEQYF.

The chain has TRBV12-3 or TRBV12-4 and TRBJ1-1; D gene ambiguous. The CDR3 is 12 residues long. The V end was cut by 6 bases, the J end by 10 bases, with 15 bases between. The CDR3 is CASSRDSRGAFF. In DNA, the CDR3 is TGTGCCAGCAGCCGAGACTCCCGGGGAGCTTTCTTT.

This clone was seen more than once but under ten times. In DNA, the CDR3 is TGTGCCAGCAGCGTGGACACGGTATTTAACATTCAGTACTTC. The encoded protein is CASSVDTVFNIQYF. The V call is TRBV2, the J call TRBJ2-4; a weak D match, TRBD1 (5 bases). Germline V gene lookup returns CDR1 SNHLY and CDR2 FYNNEI. V shed 6 bases and J shed 7 bases, with 16 bases lying between them. The CDR3 runs to 14 residues.

This sequence joins TRBV9 and TRBJ2-3, with 11 positions matching TRBD1. This CDR3 spans 16 amino acids. The V gene end was trimmed by 0 bases and the J gene end by 5 bases; junction bases not matched to a gene: 5. Germline CDR1 SGDLS, CDR2 YYNGEE. The CDR3 nucleotides read TGTGCCAGCAGCGTAGCTGGGACAGGGGGGATAGATACGCAGTATTTT. This translates into CASSVAGTGGIDTQYF.

The rearrangement uses TRBV28 and TRBJ1-3; 9 nucleotides line up with TRBD1. V was clipped by 6 bases and J by 3 bases; unmatched bases: 6. CDR1 is MDHEN, CDR2 SYDVKM, per germline. This CDR3 is 15 amino acids long. The CDR3 DNA is TGTGCCAGCAGCCCTCGGACAGGGGTTGGAAACACCATATATTTT. It codes for CASSPRTGVGNTIYF.

The CDR3 sequence: CASSVIGRHNEQFF. CDR3 DNA: TGTGCCAGCAGCGTTATTGGTAGGCACAATGAGCAGTTCTTC. The rearrangement joins TRBV7-3 to TRBJ2-1; D gene unclear. V lost 5 bases and J lost 5, with 13 bases in between. Germline CDR1 reads SGHTA; CDR2 reads FQGTGA. The CDR3 runs 14 residues.